This TCR beta chain emerged from a study of blood T cell repertoires in COVID-19. As for the study in general: Nucleic acid was either cDNA or gDNA, and it came from T cells, B-cell-depleted T cells, or PBMCs.

The J segment lost 1 base and the V segment lost 7 bases, leaving 2 bases of the junction unmatched. CDR1 and CDR2 (germline): SQVTM, ANQGSEA. The CDR3 covers 12 residues. Original handling: Scientists estimated how many nucleated cells there were by amplifying reference gene primers. Clones were sequenced by immunoSEQ multiplex PCR, and TCRdb holds only the in-frame ones, with some missing. D and trimming were read from the DNA, whereas the V and J calls and clone size are those reported in that table. This sample has about 200,000 clones, with around 90% found just once. This chain links TRBV29-1 with TRBJ2-7, with 9 bases identical to TRBD1. Source material: peripheral blood. The receptor's source is a man aged 55 to 70 with acute or convalescent COVID-19. The chain's CDR3 is CSGGTGSYEQYF. The CDR3 DNA reads as TGCAGCGGCGGGACAGGGTCCTACGAGCAGTACTTC.